These T cell receptor beta chains were read from a single sample in a study of graft-versus-host responses after intestinal transplantation. The data were produced by immunoSEQ multiplex PCR, yet TCRdb's version contains in-frame clones alone and is incomplete. The sample has around 37,000 clones; 75% to 90% are singletons. The specimen was ileum tissue, collected about 200 days after intestinal transplant. The receptors originated from a human patient who received an intestinal transplant, so some T cells may come from the graft donor. The CDR3 runs from the conserved cysteine through the conserved F or W. A D gene is named only where the DNA matches it firmly. The size field is filled for only some rows; it gives once, few, many or a size class.

j_call clone_size d_call v_call cdr3_nt cdr3_aa
TRBJ2-5 - - TRBV18 TGTGCCAGCTCAGTCAGGGGTCCGTACCAAGAGACCCAGTACTTC CASSVRGPYQETQYF
TRBJ2-3 - TRBD1 TRBV10-3 TGTGCCATCAGAGGGACAGGGAGCACAGATACGCAGTATTTT CAIRGTGSTDTQYF
TRBJ1-3 few - TRBV13 TGTGCCAGCAGTTTCTCGGACACCATATATTTT CASSFSDTIYF
TRBJ1-3 medium-sized - TRBV4-1 TGCGCCAGCAGCCAAGTGGAGGGTTGGGGAAACACCATATATTTT CASSQVEGWGNTIYF
TRBJ2-1 - - TRBV29-1 TGCAGCGTTGAACTGGGACCCCCTGAGGAATTAGCTGAGCAGTTCTTC CSVELGPPEELAEQFF
TRBJ2-1 - TRBD1 TRBV12-5 TGTGCTAGCCAGGGGGCTGGGGAGCAGTTCTTC CASQGAGEQFF
TRBJ1-4 - - TRBV9 TGTGCCAGCAGCGTAGGAGGACACCCCCATGAAAAACTGTTTTTT CASSVGGHPHEKLFF
TRBJ2-3 - - TRBV10-2 TGCGCCAGCAGTGATGGATCCGGGGGGCTGGCAGATACGCAGTATTTT CASSDGSGGLADTQYF
TRBJ2-3 - - TRBV28 TGTGCCAGCAGTTTATGGCAGGGAGGCACAGATACGCAGTATTTT CASSLWQGGTDTQYF
TRBJ2-6 - - TRBV6-6 TGTGCCAGCAGATCACAGGGAGCTGGGGCCAACGTCCTGACTTTC CASRSQGAGANVLTF
TRBJ2-1 - TRBD2 TRBV10-3 TGTGCCATCACCTCTAGCGGGGGGGACAATGAGCAGTTCTTC CAITSSGGDNEQFF
TRBJ1-4 - - TRBV30 TGTGCCTGGAGTTCAGGGAGCCATGAAAAACTGTTTTTT CAWSSGSHEKLFF
TRBJ2-1 - - TRBV15 - CATSTSGLAGALEFF
TRBJ2-7 - - TRBV2 TGTGCCAGCTCGCCATGGGGCCAGGGCGAGCAGTACTTC CASSPWGQGEQYF
TRBJ2-5 - - TRBV6-1 TGTGCCAGCAGTGAACAGGGGCGAGGACGGGCCCAGTACTTC CASSEQGRGRAQYF
TRBJ2-5 - TRBD2 TRBV11-2 TGTGCCAGCAGCTTATTGCGGGAGGGCGATGAGACCCAGTACTTC CASSLLREGDETQYF
TRBJ2-7 - - TRBV27 TGTGCCAGCAGTTTTGGACTGGGCTACGAGCAGTACTTC CASSFGLGYEQYF
TRBJ2-3 - - TRBV11-3 TGTGCCAGCAGCTTAGGGGCAACAGATACGCAGTATTTT CASSLGATDTQYF
TRBJ2-7 - TRBD2 TRBV19 TGTGCCAGTAGTGTATCCGGGACTAGACGTTCCTACGAGCAGTACTTC CASSVSGTRRSYEQYF
TRBJ2-3 - TRBD2 TRBV28 TGTGCCAGCAGGGGACTTCCGGGACTAGCGGACCACTTGGATACGCAGTATTTT CASRGLPGLADHLDTQYF
TRBJ2-1 - - TRBV5-5 TGTGCCAGCAGCTTGGACAGGGTGAGGCAGTTCTTC CASSLDRVRQFF
TRBJ1-5 - - TRBV5-6 TGTGCCAGCAGCCAGGGCCCGAGCAATCAGCCCCAGCATTTT CASSQGPSNQPQHF
TRBJ1-2 - - TRBV5-4 TGTGCCAGCAGCTTGGATCCGGGTAACTATGGCTACACCTTC CASSLDPGNYGYTF
TRBJ2-7 - - TRBV5-1 TGCGCCAGCAGCTTGGATGGGGGGGCGGGCGAGCAGTACTTC CASSLDGGAGEQYF
TRBJ2-7 - TRBD1 TRBV10-2 TGCGCCAGCAGCGGACAGGGGGCTATCTCCTACGAGCAGTACTTC CASSGQGAISYEQYF
TRBJ2-2 - TRBD2 TRBV7-8 TGTGCCAGCAGCATGGGACTAGCGGGGACCGGGGAGCTGTTTTTT CASSMGLAGTGELFF
TRBJ2-7 - TRBD2 TRBV18 TGTGCCAGCTCACCATCCCCGGGGGGGCGAAACGAGCAGTACTTC CASSPSPGGRNEQYF
TRBJ2-5 - TRBD2 TRBV2 TGTGCCAGCAGTGGATTAGCGGGGGGAGGAGAGACCCAGTACTTC CASSGLAGGGETQYF
TRBJ2-7 - - TRBV18 TGTGCCAGCTCACCACCGTTCGGCTACGAGCAGTACTTC CASSPPFGYEQYF
TRBJ2-7 - TRBD2 TRBV28 TGTGCCAGCAGTTTAGGTACTAGCGGTTCCTACGAGCAGTACTTC CASSLGTSGSYEQYF
TRBJ2-3 - - TRBV5-1 TGCGCCAGCAGCTTGGACCTGGGAGGCACAGATACGCAGTATTTT CASSLDLGGTDTQYF
TRBJ2-5 once TRBD1 TRBV5-4 TGTGCCAGCAGCGGCGGGACAGGGGAATCAGAGACCCAGTACTTC CASSGGTGESETQYF
TRBJ1-2 - - TRBV28 TGTGCCAGCAGTCTCATTCCGACAGCTAACTATGGCTACACCTTC CASSLIPTANYGYTF
TRBJ2-1 - - TRBV20-1 TGCAGTGCCGGGCGGATGAATGAGCAGTTCTTC CSAGRMNEQFF
TRBJ2-2 - TRBD1 TRBV4-1 TGCGCCAGCAGCCAATTCCAGGGGGCGCGCGCCGGGGAGCTGTTTTTT CASSQFQGARAGELFF
TRBJ1-1 once - TRBV28 TGTGCCGGAGGGGGTTACCCCCCGAACACTGAAGCTTTCTTT CAGGGYPPNTEAFF
TRBJ2-7 - TRBD1 TRBV11-1 TGTGCCAGCAGCGGACAAGGACAGGGGGCGGTCTACGAGCAGTACTTC CASSGQGQGAVYEQYF
TRBJ2-7 - - TRBV18 TGTGCCAGCTCACCAACCCTCTACGAGCAGTACTTC CASSPTLYEQYF
TRBJ1-5 - - TRBV27 TGTGCCAGCAGTTTAAGTGGAGTTTACAATCAGCCCCAGCATTTT CASSLSGVYNQPQHF
TRBJ2-7 - - TRBV5-1 TGCGCCAGCAGCCTTCTTGGGAACTACGAGCAGTACTTC CASSLLGNYEQYF
TRBJ2-6 - TRBD2 TRBV28 TGTGCCAGCCGCTTTAGCGGGTTGGGCTCTGGGGCCAACGTCCTGACTTTC CASRFSGLGSGANVLTF
TRBJ2-6 few - TRBV30 TGTGCCTGGAGTTCCCCAGGGTCTGGGGCCAACGTCCTGACTTTC CAWSSPGSGANVLTF
TRBJ1-5 - - TRBV19 TGTGCCAGTAGGACGACGGATTATAGCAATCAGCCCCAGCATTTT CASRTTDYSNQPQHF
TRBJ1-4 once TRBD1 TRBV4-1 TGCGCCAGCACCCGAACAGGGGGGCTCAGAGAAAAACTGTTTTTT CASTRTGGLREKLFF